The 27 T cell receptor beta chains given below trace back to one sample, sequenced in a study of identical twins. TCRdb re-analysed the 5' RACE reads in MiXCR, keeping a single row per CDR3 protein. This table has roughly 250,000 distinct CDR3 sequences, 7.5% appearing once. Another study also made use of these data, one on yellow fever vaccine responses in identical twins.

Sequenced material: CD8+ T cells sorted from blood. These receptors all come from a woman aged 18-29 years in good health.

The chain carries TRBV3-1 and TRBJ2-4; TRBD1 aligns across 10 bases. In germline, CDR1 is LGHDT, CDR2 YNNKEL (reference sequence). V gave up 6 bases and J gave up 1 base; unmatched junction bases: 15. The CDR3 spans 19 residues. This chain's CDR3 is CASRPRDRGFEAAKNIQYF. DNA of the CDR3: TGTGCCAGCAGGCCCCGGGACAGGGGTTTTGAGGCTGCCAAAAACATTCAGTACTTC. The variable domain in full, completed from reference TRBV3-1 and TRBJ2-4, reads DTAVSQTPKYLVTQMGNDKSIKCEQNLGHDTMYWYKQDSKKFLKIMFSYNNKELIINETVPNRFSPKSPDKAHLNLHINSLELGDSAVYFCASRPRDRGFEAAKNIQYFGAGTRLSVL.

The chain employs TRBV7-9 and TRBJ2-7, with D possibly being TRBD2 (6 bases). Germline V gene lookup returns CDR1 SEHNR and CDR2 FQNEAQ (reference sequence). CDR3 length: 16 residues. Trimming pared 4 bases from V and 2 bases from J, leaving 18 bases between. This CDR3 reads CASSSESGLRTYEQYF. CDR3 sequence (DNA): TGTGCCAGCAGCTCGGAATCGGGACTCCGGACCTACGAGCAGTACTTC.

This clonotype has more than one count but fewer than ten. The CDR3 here is CATSHSGGGPDTQYF. CDR3 nucleotide sequence: TGTGCCACCAGCCACTCGGGGGGGGGCCCAGATACGCAGTATTTT. V is TRBV28 and J is TRBJ2-3, with 8 bases that match TRBD2. This CDR3 spans 15 amino acids. V was pared by 10 bases and J by 4 bases, with 13 bases of the junction left unmatched. The germline V gene has CDR1 MDHEN and CDR2 SYDVKM.

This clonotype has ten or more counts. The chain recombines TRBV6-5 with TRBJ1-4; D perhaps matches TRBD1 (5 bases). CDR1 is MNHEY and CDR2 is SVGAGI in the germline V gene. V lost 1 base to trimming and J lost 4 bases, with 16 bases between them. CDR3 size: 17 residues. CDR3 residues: CASSYFGAGTDNEKLFF. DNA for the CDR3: TGTGCCAGCAGTTACTTTGGGGCCGGGACGGATAATGAAAAACTGTTTTTT.

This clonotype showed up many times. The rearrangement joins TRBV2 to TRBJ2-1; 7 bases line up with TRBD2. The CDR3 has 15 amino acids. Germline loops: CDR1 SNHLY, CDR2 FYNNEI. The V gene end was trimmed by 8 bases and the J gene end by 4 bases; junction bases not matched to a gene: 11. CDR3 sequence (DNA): TGTGCCAGCTGCCGCGGTAGCGGGCCGTACAATGAGCAGTTCTTC. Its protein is CASCRGSGPYNEQFF.

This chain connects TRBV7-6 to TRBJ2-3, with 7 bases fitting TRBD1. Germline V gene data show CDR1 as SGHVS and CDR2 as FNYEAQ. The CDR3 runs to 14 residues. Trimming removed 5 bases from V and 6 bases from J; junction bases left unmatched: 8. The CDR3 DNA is TGTGCCAGCAGCCCGACAGGGAAGAAGGATACGCAGTATTTT. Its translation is CASSPTGKKDTQYF.

The CDR3 reads CASSQDFWNSGNTIYF. The CDR3 DNA reads TGTGCCAGCAGCCAAGATTTCTGGAACTCTGGAAACACCATATATTTT. The chain links TRBV3-1 to TRBJ1-3; D is unclear. V gave up 0 bases and J gave up 0 bases, with 9 bases separating them. CDR3 size: 16 residues. Germline values: CDR1 LGHDT, CDR2 YNNKEL (reference sequence).

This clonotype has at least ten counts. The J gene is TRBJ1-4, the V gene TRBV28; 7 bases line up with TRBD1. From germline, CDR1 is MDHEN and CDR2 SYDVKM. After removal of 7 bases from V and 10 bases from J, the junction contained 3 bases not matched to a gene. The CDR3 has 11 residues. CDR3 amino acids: CASNRGAKLFF. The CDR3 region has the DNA TGTGCCAGCAACAGGGGTGCAAAACTGTTTTTT.

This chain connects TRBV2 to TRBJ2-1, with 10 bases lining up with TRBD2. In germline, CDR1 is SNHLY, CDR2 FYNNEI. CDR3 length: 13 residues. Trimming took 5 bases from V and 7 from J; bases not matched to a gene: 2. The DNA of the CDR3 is TGTGCCAGCAGTTCTAGCGGGAGTAATGAGCAGTTCTTC. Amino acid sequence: CASSSSGSNEQFF.

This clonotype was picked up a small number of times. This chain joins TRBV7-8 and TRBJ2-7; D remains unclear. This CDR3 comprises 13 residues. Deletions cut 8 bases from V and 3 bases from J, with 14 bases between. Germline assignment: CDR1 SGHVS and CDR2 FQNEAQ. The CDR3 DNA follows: TGTGCCAGCTCGGTGCGTTCACTCTACGAGCAGTACTTC. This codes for CASSVRSLYEQYF.

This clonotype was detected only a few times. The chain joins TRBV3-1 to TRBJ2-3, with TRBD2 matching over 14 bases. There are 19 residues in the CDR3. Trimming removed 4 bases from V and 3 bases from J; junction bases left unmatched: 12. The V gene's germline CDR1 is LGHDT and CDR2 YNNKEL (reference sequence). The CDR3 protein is CASSPLGLRTSGGTDTQYF. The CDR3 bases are TGTGCCAGCAGCCCCCTTGGGTTAAGGACTAGCGGGGGGACAGATACGCAGTATTTT.

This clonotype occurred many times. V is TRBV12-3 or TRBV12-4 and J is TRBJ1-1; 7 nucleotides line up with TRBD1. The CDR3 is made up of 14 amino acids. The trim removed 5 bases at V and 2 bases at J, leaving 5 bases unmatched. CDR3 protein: CASSLRQGNTEAFF. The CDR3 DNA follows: TGTGCCAGCAGTCTGCGACAGGGAAACACTGAAGCTTTCTTT.

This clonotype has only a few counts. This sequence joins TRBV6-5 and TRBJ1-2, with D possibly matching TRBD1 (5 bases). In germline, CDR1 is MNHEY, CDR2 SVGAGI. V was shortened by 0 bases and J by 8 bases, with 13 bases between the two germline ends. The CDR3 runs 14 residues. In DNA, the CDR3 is TGTGCCAGCAGTTACTCGAGTGAAGGGGAGGGCTACACCTTC. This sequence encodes CASSYSSEGEGYTF.

The chain's CDR3 is CASSQEFDPGTIKRETQYF. The CDR3 DNA reads as TGCGCCAGCAGCCAAGAATTCGACCCCGGGACCATCAAGCGAGAGACCCAGTACTTC. V is TRBV4-1 and J is TRBJ2-5, with D tentatively TRBD1 or TRBD2 (5 bases each). The CDR3 is 19 residues long. CDR1 is MGHRA, CDR2 YSYEKL, per germline. Deletions cut 0 bases from V and 4 bases from J, with 24 bases between.

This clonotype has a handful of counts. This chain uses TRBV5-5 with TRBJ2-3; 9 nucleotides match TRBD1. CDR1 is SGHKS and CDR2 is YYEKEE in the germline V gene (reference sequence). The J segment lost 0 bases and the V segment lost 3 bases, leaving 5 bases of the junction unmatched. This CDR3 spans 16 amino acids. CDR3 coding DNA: TGTGCCAGCAGCTACCGGGACAGGGTTAGCACAGATACGCAGTATTTT. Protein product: CASSYRDRVSTDTQYF.

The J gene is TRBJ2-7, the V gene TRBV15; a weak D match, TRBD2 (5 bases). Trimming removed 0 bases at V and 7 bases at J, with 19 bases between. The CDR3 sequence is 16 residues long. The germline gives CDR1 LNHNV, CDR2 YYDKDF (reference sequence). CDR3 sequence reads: CATSRDRVGRSGEQYF. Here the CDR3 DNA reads TGTGCCACCAGCAGAGATAGGGTGGGAAGGTCGGGAGAGCAGTACTTC.

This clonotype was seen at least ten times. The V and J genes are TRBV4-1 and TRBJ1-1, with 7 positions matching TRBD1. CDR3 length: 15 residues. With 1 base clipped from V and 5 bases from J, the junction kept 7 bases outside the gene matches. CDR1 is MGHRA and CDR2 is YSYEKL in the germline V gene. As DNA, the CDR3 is TGCGCCAGCAGCCAAGGGGACAGAAGAGGGACTGAAGCTTTCTTT. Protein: CASSQGDRRGTEAFF.

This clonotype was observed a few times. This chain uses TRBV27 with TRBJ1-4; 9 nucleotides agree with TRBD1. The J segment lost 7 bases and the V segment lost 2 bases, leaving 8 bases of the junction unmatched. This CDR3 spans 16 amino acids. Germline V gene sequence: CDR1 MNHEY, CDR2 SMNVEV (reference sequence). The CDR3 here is CASSLSVDRGGEKLFF. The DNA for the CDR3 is TGTGCCAGCAGTTTAAGCGTAGACAGGGGGGGTGAAAAACTGTTTTTT.

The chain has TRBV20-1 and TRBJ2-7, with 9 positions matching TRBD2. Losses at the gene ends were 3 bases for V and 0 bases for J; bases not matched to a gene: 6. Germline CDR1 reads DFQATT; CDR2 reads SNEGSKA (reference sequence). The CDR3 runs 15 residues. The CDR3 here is CSASPERGDSYEQYV. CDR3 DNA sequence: TGCAGTGCTAGTCCCGAGCGGGGGGACTCCTACGAGCAGTACGTC.

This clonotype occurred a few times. The chain's CDR3 is CATSDLTGGSSYNEQFF. CDR3 DNA: TGTGCCACCAGTGATTTAACGGGCGGGAGCTCCTACAATGAGCAGTTCTTC. V usage is TRBV24-1 and J usage is TRBJ2-1; 7 nucleotides agree with TRBD2. This CDR3 region has 17 residues. The germline CDR1 and CDR2 sequences are KGHDR and SFDVKD. After removal of 1 base from V and 0 bases from J, the junction contained 5 bases not matched to a gene.

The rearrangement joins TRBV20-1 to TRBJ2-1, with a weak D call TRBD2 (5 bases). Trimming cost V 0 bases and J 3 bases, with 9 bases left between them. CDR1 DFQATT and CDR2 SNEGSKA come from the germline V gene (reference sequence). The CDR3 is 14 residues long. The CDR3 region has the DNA TGCAGTGCTAGAGATATTAGCGACTACAATGAGCAGTTCTTC. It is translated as CSARDISDYNEQFF.

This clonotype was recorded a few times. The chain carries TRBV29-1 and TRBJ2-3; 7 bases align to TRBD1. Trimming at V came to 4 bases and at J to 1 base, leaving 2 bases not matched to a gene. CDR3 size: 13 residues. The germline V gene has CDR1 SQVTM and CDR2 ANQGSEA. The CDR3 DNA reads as TGCAGCGTTGCCGGACAGGGCACAGATACGCAGTATTTT. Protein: CSVAGQGTDTQYF.

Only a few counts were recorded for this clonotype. DNA for the CDR3: TGTGCCATCAGTGACAGCGGGGGCACAGATACGCAGTATTTT. It is translated as CAISDSGGTDTQYF. The chain carries TRBV10-3 and TRBJ2-3; 7 bases fit TRBD2. V was pared by 3 bases and J by 1 base, with 1 base of the junction left unmatched. Germline V CDR1 and CDR2: ENHRY, SYGVKD. The CDR3 is made up of 14 amino acids.

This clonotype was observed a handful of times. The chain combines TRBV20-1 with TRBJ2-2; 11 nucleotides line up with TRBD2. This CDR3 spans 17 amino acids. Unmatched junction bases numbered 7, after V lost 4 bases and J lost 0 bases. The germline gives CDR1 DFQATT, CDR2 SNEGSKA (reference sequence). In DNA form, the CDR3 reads TGCAGTGCTACCCAAACTAGCGGGGGCCCGAACACCGGGGAGCTGTTTTTT. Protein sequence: CSATQTSGGPNTGELFF.

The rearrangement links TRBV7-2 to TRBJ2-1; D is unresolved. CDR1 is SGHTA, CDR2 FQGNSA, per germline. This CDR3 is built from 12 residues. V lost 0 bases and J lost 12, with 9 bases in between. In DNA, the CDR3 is TGTGCCAGCAGCTTAGCGATGACCGGGCAGTTCTTC. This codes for CASSLAMTGQFF.

The CDR3 sequence is CATRGGTSNEQFF. The CDR3 DNA sequence: TGTGCCACCCGGGGGGGCACTTCCAATGAGCAGTTCTTC. This chain links TRBV28 with TRBJ2-1; 8 bases agree with TRBD2. Germline V gene lookup returns CDR1 MDHEN and CDR2 SYDVKM. After removal of 10 bases from V and 6 bases from J, the junction contained 8 bases not matched to a gene. The CDR3 has 13 residues.

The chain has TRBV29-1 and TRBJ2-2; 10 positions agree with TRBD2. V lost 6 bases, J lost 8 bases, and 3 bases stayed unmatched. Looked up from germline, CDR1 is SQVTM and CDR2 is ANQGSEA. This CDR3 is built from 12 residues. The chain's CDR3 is CSVTSGKGELFF. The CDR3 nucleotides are TGCAGCGTAACTAGCGGGAAAGGGGAGCTGTTTTTT.